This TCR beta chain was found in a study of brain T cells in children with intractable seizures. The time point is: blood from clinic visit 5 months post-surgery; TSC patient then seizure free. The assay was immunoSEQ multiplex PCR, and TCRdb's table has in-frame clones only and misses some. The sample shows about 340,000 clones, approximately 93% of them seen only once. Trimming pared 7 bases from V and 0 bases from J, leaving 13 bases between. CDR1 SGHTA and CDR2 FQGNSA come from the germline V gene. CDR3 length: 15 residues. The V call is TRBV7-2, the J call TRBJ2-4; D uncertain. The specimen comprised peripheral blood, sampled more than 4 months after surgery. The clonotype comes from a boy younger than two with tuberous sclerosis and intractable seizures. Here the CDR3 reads CASTRLELAKNIQYF. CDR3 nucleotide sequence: TGTGCCAGCACCCGGTTAGAGCTAGCCAAAAACATTCAGTACTTC.